This passage covers 21 T cell receptor beta chains from one sample sequenced in a study of Graves' ophthalmopathy and Graves' hyperthyroidism. Transcripts of RNA were the source for amplifying TCR beta CDR3 regions. An initial RT-PCR round employing HTBI primers preceded a second-round multiplex PCR. TCRdb ran MiXCR on the multiplex PCR reads and lists one entry per CDR3 protein. In the table there are under 200,000 distinct CDR3 sequences, less than 45% of which are singletons. Sequencing used peripheral blood. Receptors were obtained from a woman between 40 and 55 years old with Graves' ophthalmopathy.

V and J are TRBV6-2 or TRBV6-3 and TRBJ1-5; TRBD1 matches 10 bases. Germline lookup yields CDR1 MNHEY and CDR2 SVGEGT. Trimming at V came to 6 bases and at J to 7 bases, leaving 9 bases not matched to a gene. The CDR3 is 15 residues long. CDR3 coding DNA: TGTGCCAGCAGATCGGGACAGGGGATCGGCCAGCCCCAGCATTTT. Translated: CASRSGQGIGQPQHF.

This clonotype has just a few counts. The chain couples TRBV6-2 or TRBV6-3 to TRBJ2-7, with TRBD1 matching over 8 bases. V was pared by 7 bases and J by 1 base, with 9 bases of the junction left unmatched. This CDR3 region has 15 residues. CDR1 and CDR2 (germline): MNHEY, SVGEGT. For the CDR3, the DNA is TGTGCCAGCACTGCGGACAGGGCCAGTTCCTACGAGCAGTACTTC. Its protein product is CASTADRASSYEQYF.

V and J are TRBV5-1 and TRBJ1-1; D remains unclear. CDR3 length: 13 amino acids. The germline V gene encodes CDR1 SGHRS and CDR2 YFSETQ. V was clipped by 2 bases and J by 6 bases, with 11 bases between them. CDR3 bases: TGCGCCAGCAGCTTATCCCGACTCGCTGAAGCTTTCTTT. This sequence encodes CASSLSRLAEAFF.

The sample holds many counts of this clonotype. V and J are TRBV5-1 and TRBJ2-7; D gene uncertain. Trimming shortened V by 3 bases and J by 2 bases, and 9 bases separated the two germline ends. Germline CDR1 reads SGHRS; CDR2 reads YFSETQ. This CDR3 spans 13 amino acids. The CDR3 bases are TGCGCCAGCAGCTGGGTCAGTACCTACGAGCAGTACTTC. Translated, it gives CASSWVSTYEQYF.

This clonotype came up many times. The V call is TRBV6-2 or TRBV6-3, the J call TRBJ2-5; D remains unclear. Trimming cost V 3 bases and J 2 bases, with 13 bases left between them. The germline CDR1 and CDR2 sequences are MNHEY and SVGEGT. The CDR3 has 15 amino acids. CDR3 loop: CASSYGLTTQETQYF. DNA of the CDR3: TGTGCCAGCAGTTATGGGCTGACCACTCAAGAGACCCAGTACTTC.

There are many counts of this clonotype. The chain combines TRBV7-3 with TRBJ1-1, with D perhaps matching TRBD1 (6 bases). This CDR3 has 19 residues. Germline V gene data show CDR1 as SGHTA and CDR2 as FQGTGA. Trimming shortened V by 1 base and J by 0 bases, and 21 bases separated the two germline ends. For the CDR3, the DNA is TGTGCCAGCAGCTTAAGCTCGACAGGACGGTATCGGATGAACACTGAAGCTTTCTTT. It translates to CASSLSSTGRYRMNTEAFF.

This clonotype was counted at least ten times. The V gene is TRBV19, the J gene TRBJ2-5; 9 nucleotides agree with TRBD2. This CDR3 comprises 14 residues. V trimming: 9 bases; J trimming: 5 bases; junction bases outside the gene matches: 10. Germline V gene sequence: CDR1 LNHDA, CDR2 SQIVND (reference sequence). The CDR3 DNA follows: TGTGCCAGCAGAAGGCGGGAGGGGGGGGAGACCCAGTACTTC. Translation: CASRRREGGETQYF.

CDR3 sequence (DNA): TGTGCCAGCAGTTACTCGGACAGAGCCCAGTCTTATTACACTGAAGCTTTCTTT. This codes for CASSYSDRAQSYYTEAFF. The rearrangement links TRBV6-2 or TRBV6-3 to TRBJ1-1, with TRBD1 as a possible D gene (6 bases). The length of the CDR3 is 18 residues. Germline CDR1 reads MNHEY; CDR2 reads SVGEGT. Trimming left V 0 bases short and J 3 bases short, with 20 bases between.

Many counts were recorded for this clonotype. The rearrangement joins TRBV5-1 to TRBJ2-5, with 7 nucleotides matching TRBD2. This CDR3 has 16 residues. V was pared by 0 bases and J by 4 bases, with 9 bases of the junction left unmatched. Looked up from germline, CDR1 is SGHRS and CDR2 is YFSETQ. CDR3 DNA sequence: TGCGCCAGCAGCTTGGCCCCCAGCGGGATAGGAGAGACCCAGTACTTC. It encodes CASSLAPSGIGETQYF. The full variable domain, with the rest looked up from reference TRBV5-1 and TRBJ2-5, is KAGVTQTPRYLIKTRGQQVTLSCSPISGHRSVSWYQQTPGQGLQFLFEYFSETQRNKGNFPGRFSGRQFSNSRSEMNVSTLELGDSALYLCASSLAPSGIGETQYFGPGTRLLVL.

The chain recombines TRBV29-1 with TRBJ1-1, with D unclear. CDR3 length: 15 amino acids. Trimming removed 0 bases from V and 3 bases from J, with 14 bases in between. The germline gives CDR1 SQVTM, CDR2 ANQGSEA. CDR3 coding DNA: TGCAGCGTTGAAGAGAGTGAGGGAAGGGACACTGAAGCTTTCTTT. This sequence encodes CSVEESEGRDTEAFF.

V and J are TRBV19 and TRBJ1-2; no reliable D call. Trimming took off 6 bases at V and 10 bases at J, with 9 bases between the two ends. Germline lookup yields CDR1 LNHDA and CDR2 SQIVND (reference sequence). There are 10 residues in the CDR3. The chain's CDR3 is CASSHGAYTF. Written as DNA, the CDR3 is TGTGCCAGTAGCCACGGTGCCTACACCTTC.

The rearrangement uses TRBV7-2 and TRBJ2-7, with D tentatively TRBD2 (5 bases). The CDR3 is made up of 15 amino acids. Per germline, CDR1 SGHTA and CDR2 FQGNSA. The germline V and J ends were trimmed by 5 bases and 3 bases, with 17 bases remaining between them. In DNA, the CDR3 is TGTGCCAGCAGCAATGGACGGGGATGGAACTACGAGCAGTACTTC. This gives the protein CASSNGRGWNYEQYF.

The table lists this clonotype with many counts. The genes are TRBV2 and TRBJ2-2; no clear D. There are 11 residues in the CDR3. CDR1 SNHLY and CDR2 FYNNEI come from the germline V gene. The ends were cut back, 5 bases at V and 7 bases at J, with 5 bases in the middle. CDR3 sequence reads: CASSLIGELFF. CDR3 sequence (DNA): TGTGCCAGCAGTTTAATCGGGGAGCTGTTTTTT.

This chain uses TRBV7-2 with TRBJ2-5; TRBD2 matches at 7 bases. Germline V gives CDR1 SGHTA, CDR2 FQGNSA. The CDR3 sequence is 15 residues long. Unmatched junction bases numbered 8, after V lost 5 bases and J lost 2 bases. The CDR3 protein is CASSDVGGGQETQYF. The CDR3 bases are TGTGCCAGCAGCGACGTTGGGGGGGGACAAGAGACCCAGTACTTC.

In nucleotides, the CDR3 is TGTGCCAGCAGCCGGGACAGGTCTGGCCACGAGCAGTACTTC. It specifies CASSRDRSGHEQYF. This chain uses TRBV6-2 or TRBV6-3 with TRBJ2-7; 8 positions match TRBD1. The V and J ends lost 6 bases and 5 bases, in that order; junction bases with no gene match: 9. Germline-derived CDR1 and CDR2 are MNHEY and SVGEGT. The CDR3 is 14 amino acids.

This clonotype appeared many times. J is TRBJ1-2 and V is TRBV5-1; no reliable D call. The germline V gene encodes CDR1 SGHRS and CDR2 YFSETQ. This CDR3 contains 15 residues. Trimming pared 0 bases from V and 8 bases from J, leaving 17 bases between. CDR3 sequence: CASSLVPGGSDGYTF. CDR3 sequence (DNA): TGCGCCAGCAGCTTGGTCCCCGGTGGGAGTGACGGCTACACCTTC.

V and J are TRBV6-1 and TRBJ2-6, with D uncertain. The CDR3 is 15 amino acids. Between the trimmed V and J ends, which lost 4 bases and 0 bases, there was a span of 7 bases. In germline, CDR1 is MNHNS, CDR2 SASEGT. CDR3 loop: CASSASPSGANVLTF. Written as DNA, the CDR3 is TGTGCCAGCAGTGCCTCCCCCTCTGGGGCCAACGTCCTGACTTTC.

The gene calls are TRBV6-1 and TRBJ1-2, with a weak D call TRBD1 (6 bases). Trimming took off 3 bases at V and 2 bases at J, with 13 bases between the two ends. From germline, CDR1 is MNHNS and CDR2 SASEGT. This CDR3 has 15 residues. CDR3 coding DNA: TGTGCCAGCAGTGACAGACAGGCCTCCAACTATGGCTACACCTTC. Translating it yields CASSDRQASNYGYTF.

This clonotype was seen repeatedly, ten times or more. One end of the junction fails to match germline, which may point to a read error. V usage is TRBV6-5 and J usage is TRBJ2-5; 9 bases agree with TRBD1. The CDR3 contains 16 residues. Germline V gene lookup returns CDR1 MNHEY and CDR2 SVGAGI. The CDR3 spells CTSSYSGQGRGETQYF. CDR3 sequence (DNA): TGTACCAGCAGTTACTCCGGACAGGGGAGGGGGGAGACCCAGTACTTC.

The chain employs TRBV28 and TRBJ2-2, with D possibly called TRBD1 or TRBD2 (6 bases each). The CDR3 extends over 17 amino acids. From germline, CDR1 is MDHEN and CDR2 SYDVKM. The V end was cut by 1 base, the J end by 0 bases, with 12 bases between. CDR3 residues: CASSLFSGGANTGELFF. CDR3 bases: TGTGCCAGCAGTTTATTCTCCGGGGGCGCGAACACCGGGGAGCTGTTTTTT.

This clonotype was observed many times. This chain links TRBV28 with TRBJ1-5; a weak D match, TRBD1 (5 bases). Between the trimmed V and J ends, which lost 5 bases and 1 base, there was a span of 12 bases. Germline V gene lookup returns CDR1 MDHEN and CDR2 SYDVKM. The CDR3 spans 15 residues. CDR3 in amino acids: CASSNAQGSNQPQHF. The CDR3 coding sequence is TGTGCCAGCAGTAACGCCCAGGGAAGCAATCAGCCCCAGCATTTT.